This TCR beta chain was recovered during a study of T cells in Graves' hyperthyroidism and ophthalmopathy. Diagnostic decisions used clinical symptoms, serum thyroxine and TRAb, thyroid ultrasound and orbital computed tomography. The PBMCs were taken from 10 ml of fresh peripheral blood. This clonotype is a singleton in its sample. What it binds is unknown. Study-wide findings and caveats: Patients with ophthalmopathy were separated from those with stable hyperthyroidism by a 13 V-J model.

Researchers amplified the TCR beta CDR3 regions from RNA transcripts. The HTBI primer set drove a first-round RT-PCR of the TCR CDR3. MiXCR was run by TCRdb on the multiplex PCR reads, yielding one entry per CDR3 protein. Of fewer than 400,000 distinct CDR3 sequences in the sample, 20% to 30% were seen once. CDR1 is LNHDA and CDR2 is SQIVND in the germline V gene (reference sequence). V lost 3 bases, J lost 6 bases, and 6 bases stayed unmatched. CDR3 size: 15 residues. This sequence was found in a man aged 45-65 years with Graves' hyperthyroidism. Specimen: blood. The chain links TRBV19 to TRBJ2-2; 8 nucleotides match TRBD1. As DNA, the CDR3 is TGTGCCAGTAGTATGGGGACAGGTTATGCCGGGGAGCTGTTTTTT. Amino acids: CASSMGTGYAGELFF.